The clone carrying this T cell receptor beta chain was seen a handful of times. Its antigen is still unknown. Alongside a J-beta primer mix, a sample-barcoded 5' primer served in a second PCR lasting about 7 to 12 cycles. Each CDR3 protein is one row after TCRdb ran MiXCR on the 5' RACE reads. The sample contains around 400,000 distinct CDR3 sequences, roughly half of which appear only once. The CDR3 has 11 amino acids. Germline CDR1 MNHEY, CDR2 SVGEGT. Trimming cost V 8 bases and J 3 bases, with 8 bases left between them. The sample originates from a study of blood T cells in healthy people across ages. Findings of the study overall: The authors considered diversity estimates from one million T cells to be underestimates.

PBMCs, at least 6 million per sample, were isolated. The chain couples TRBV6-2 or TRBV6-3 to TRBJ2-7, with D uncertain. The receptor comes from a man aged 55 to 69 in good health. Material for sequencing was blood. The CDR3 region is CASGTLYEQYF. DNA for the CDR3: TGTGCCAGCGGCACGCTCTACGAGCAGTACTTC.